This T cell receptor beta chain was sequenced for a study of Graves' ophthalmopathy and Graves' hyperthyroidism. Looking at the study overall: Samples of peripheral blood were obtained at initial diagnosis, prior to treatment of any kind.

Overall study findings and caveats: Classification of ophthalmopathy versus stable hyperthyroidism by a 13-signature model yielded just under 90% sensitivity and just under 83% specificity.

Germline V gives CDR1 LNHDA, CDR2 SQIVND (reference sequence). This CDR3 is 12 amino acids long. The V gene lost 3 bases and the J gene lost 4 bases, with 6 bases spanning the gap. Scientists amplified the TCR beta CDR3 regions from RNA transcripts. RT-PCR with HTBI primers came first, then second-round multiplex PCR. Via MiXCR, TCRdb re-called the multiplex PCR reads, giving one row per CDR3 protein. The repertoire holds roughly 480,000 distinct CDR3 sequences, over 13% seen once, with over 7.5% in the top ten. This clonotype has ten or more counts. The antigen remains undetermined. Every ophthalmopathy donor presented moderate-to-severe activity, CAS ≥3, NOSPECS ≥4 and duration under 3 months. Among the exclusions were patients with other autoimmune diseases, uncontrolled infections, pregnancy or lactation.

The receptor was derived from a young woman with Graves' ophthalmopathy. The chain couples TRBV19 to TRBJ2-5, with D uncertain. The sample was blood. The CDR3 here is CASSMSGETQYF. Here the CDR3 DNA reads TGTGCCAGTAGTATGTCAGGAGAGACCCAGTACTTC.